This is a list of T cell receptor beta chains from one sample in a study of shared clonotypes between healthy human individuals. Repertoires were generated with immunoSEQ multiplex PCR, while TCRdb's copy carries only in-frame clones and drops some. Among a few million clones listed, less than 95% were seen once. The sequencing input was naive CD4+ T cells from PBMCs. These receptors originate from a young man in good health. Some clones in this sample may be carry-over from other donors' samples. Both conserved end residues are part of each CDR3. The D gene is left open where the match is weak.

D gene: NA
V gene: TRBV5-4
J gene: TRBJ1-4
CDR3 protein: CASSQGQGGALGKLFF
CDR3 DNA: TGTGCCAGCAGCCAGGGGCAGGGTGGAGCATTGGGAAAACTGTTTTTT

D gene: TRBD1
V gene: TRBV19
J gene: TRBJ1-1
CDR3 protein: CASSRVGRGIGMNTEAFF
CDR3 DNA: TGTGCCAGTAGTAGGGTCGGCAGGGGGATCGGGATGAACACTGAAGCTTTCTTT

D gene: NA
V gene: TRBV30
J gene: TRBJ1-5
CDR3 protein: CAWTQQVGQPQHF
CDR3 DNA: TGTGCCTGGACCCAACAGGTCGGGCAGCCCCAGCATTTT

D gene: NA
V gene: TRBV6-6
J gene: TRBJ1-1
CDR3 protein: CASSFREGPGSTEAFF
CDR3 DNA: TGTGCCAGCAGTTTTCGAGAGGGGCCGGGGAGCACTGAAGCTTTCTTT

D gene: TRBD1
V gene: TRBV2
J gene: TRBJ2-5
CDR3 protein: CASSERTGTGRFRTQYF
CDR3 DNA: TGTGCCAGCAGTGAACGCACGGGGACAGGGCGATTTAGGACCCAGTACTTC

D gene: NA
V gene: TRBV7-9
J gene: TRBJ2-1
CDR3 protein: CASSLERVDEQFF
CDR3 DNA: TGTGCCAGCAGCTTAGAGAGGGTGGATGAGCAGTTCTTC

D gene: NA
V gene: TRBV9
J gene: TRBJ2-7
CDR3 protein: CASSVDGSSYEQYF
CDR3 DNA: TGTGCCAGCAGCGTAGACGGTAGTTCCTACGAGCAGTACTTC

D gene: NA
V gene: TRBV27
J gene: TRBJ1-4
CDR3 protein: CASRGRGREKLFF
CDR3 DNA: TGTGCCAGCAGAGGGAGAGGCCGCGAAAAACTGTTTTTT

D gene: NA
V gene: TRBV7-2
J gene: TRBJ1-5
CDR3 protein: CASSWGERPQHF
CDR3 DNA: TGTGCCAGCAGCTGGGGAGAAAGACCCCAGCATTTT

D gene: TRBD1
V gene: TRBV7-8
J gene: TRBJ2-7
CDR3 protein: CASSFRDRGNEQYF
CDR3 DNA: TGTGCCAGCAGCTTCCGGGACAGGGGTAACGAGCAGTACTTC

D gene: NA
V gene: TRBV25-1
J gene: TRBJ1-1
CDR3 protein: CASRLQGDTEAFF
CDR3 DNA: TGTGCCAGCAGATTACAGGGAGACACTGAAGCTTTCTTT

D gene: NA
V gene: TRBV30
J gene: TRBJ2-7
CDR3 protein: CAWRSLRGEQYF
CDR3 DNA: TGTGCCTGGAGATCTCTGAGGGGGGAGCAGTACTTC

D gene: NA
V gene: TRBV7-2
J gene: TRBJ1-1
CDR3 protein: CASSPPGTPQNTEAFF
CDR3 DNA: TGTGCCAGCAGCCCCCCTGGGACACCCCAGAACACTGAAGCTTTCTTT